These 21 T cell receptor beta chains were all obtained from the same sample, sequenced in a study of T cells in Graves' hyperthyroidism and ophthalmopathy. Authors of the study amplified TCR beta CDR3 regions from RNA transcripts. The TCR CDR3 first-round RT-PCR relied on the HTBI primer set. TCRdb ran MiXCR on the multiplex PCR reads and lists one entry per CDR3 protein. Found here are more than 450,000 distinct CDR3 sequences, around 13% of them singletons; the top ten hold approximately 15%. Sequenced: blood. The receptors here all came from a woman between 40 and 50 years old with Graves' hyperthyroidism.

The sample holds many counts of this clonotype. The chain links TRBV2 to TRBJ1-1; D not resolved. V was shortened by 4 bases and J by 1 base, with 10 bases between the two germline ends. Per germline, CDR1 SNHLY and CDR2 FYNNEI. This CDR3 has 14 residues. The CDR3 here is CASSADGQNTEAFF. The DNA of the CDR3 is TGTGCCAGCAGTGCGGACGGGCAGAACACTGAAGCTTTCTTT.

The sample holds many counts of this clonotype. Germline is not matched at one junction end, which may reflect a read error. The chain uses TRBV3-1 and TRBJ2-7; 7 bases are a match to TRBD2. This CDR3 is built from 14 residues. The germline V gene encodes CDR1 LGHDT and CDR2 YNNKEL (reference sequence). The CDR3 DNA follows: TGTGCCAGCACCCAAGGCCCCGGGGGGAGCGAGCAGTACTTC. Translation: CASTQGPGGSEQYF.

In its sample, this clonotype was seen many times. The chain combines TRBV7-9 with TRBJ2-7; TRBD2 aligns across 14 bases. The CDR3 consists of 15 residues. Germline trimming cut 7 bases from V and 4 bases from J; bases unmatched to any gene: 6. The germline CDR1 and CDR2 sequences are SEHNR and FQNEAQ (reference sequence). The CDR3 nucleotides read TGTGCCAGCATCAGAGGGACTAGCGGGAGTTACGAGCAGTACTTC. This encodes CASIRGTSGSYEQYF.

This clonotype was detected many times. CDR3 loop: CASSAQWTIYSYEQYF. The CDR3 DNA reads TGTGCCAGCAGTGCCCAATGGACGATATACTCCTACGAGCAGTACTTC. This chain uses TRBV28 with TRBJ2-7; D call uncertain. Germline V CDR1 and CDR2: MDHEN, SYDVKM. The CDR3 is 16 residues long. V was shortened by 5 bases and J by 0 bases, with 17 bases between the two germline ends.

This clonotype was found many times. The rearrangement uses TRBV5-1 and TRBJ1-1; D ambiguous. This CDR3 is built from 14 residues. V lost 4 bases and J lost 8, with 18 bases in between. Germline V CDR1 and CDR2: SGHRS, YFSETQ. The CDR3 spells CASSPPEDAEEAFF. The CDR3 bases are TGCGCCAGCAGCCCGCCGGAGGACGCCGAAGAAGCTTTCTTT.

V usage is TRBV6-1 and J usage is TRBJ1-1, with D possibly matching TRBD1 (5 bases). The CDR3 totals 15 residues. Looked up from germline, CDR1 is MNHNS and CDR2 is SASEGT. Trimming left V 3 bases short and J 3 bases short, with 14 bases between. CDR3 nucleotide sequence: TGTGCCAGCAGTGAGGCAGTGGAGGGGTACACTGAAGCTTTCTTT. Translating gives CASSEAVEGYTEAFF.

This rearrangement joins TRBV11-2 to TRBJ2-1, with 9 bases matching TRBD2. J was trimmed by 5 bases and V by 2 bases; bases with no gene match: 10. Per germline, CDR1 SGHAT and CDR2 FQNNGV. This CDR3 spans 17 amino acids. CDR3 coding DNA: TGTGCCAGCAGCTTAAGGCGGGAGGGCCTCCTGCACAATGAGCAGTTCTTC. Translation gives CASSLRREGLLHNEQFF.

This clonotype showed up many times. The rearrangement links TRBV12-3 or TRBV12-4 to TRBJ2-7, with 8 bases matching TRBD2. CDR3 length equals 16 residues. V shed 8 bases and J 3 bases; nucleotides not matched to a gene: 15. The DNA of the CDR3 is TGTGCCAGCCAATCGTCCGGGCTAGCGGGCCTCTACGAGCAGTACTTC. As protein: CASQSSGLAGLYEQYF.

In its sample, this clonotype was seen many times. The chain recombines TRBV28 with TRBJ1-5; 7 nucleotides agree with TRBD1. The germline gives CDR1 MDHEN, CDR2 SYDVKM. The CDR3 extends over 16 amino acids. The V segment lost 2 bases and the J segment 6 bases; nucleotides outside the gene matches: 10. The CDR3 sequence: CASSLDRNRGGQPQHF. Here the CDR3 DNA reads TGTGCCAGCAGTTTAGACCGGAACAGGGGTGGTCAGCCCCAGCATTTT.

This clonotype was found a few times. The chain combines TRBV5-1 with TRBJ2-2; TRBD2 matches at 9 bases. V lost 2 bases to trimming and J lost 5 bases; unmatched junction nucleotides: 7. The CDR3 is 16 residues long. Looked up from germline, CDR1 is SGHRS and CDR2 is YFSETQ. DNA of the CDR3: TGCGCCAGCAGCTTTCTTAGCGGGAGCGTTACCGGGGAGCTGTTTTTT. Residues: CASSFLSGSVTGELFF.

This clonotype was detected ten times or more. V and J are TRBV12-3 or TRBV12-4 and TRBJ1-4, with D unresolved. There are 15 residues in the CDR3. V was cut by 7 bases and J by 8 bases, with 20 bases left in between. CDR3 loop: CASTKGGSGKEKLFF. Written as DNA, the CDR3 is TGTGCCAGCACGAAAGGAGGGTCGGGGAAAGAAAAACTGTTTTTT.

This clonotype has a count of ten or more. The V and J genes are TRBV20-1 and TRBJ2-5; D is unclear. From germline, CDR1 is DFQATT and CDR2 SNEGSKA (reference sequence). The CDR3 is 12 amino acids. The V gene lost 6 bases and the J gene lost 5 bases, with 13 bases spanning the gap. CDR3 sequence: CSALGFGETQYF. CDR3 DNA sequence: TGCAGTGCCCTAGGTTTCGGGGAGACCCAGTACTTC.

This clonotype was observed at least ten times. The CDR3: CASSPLGLAGVTGELFF. CDR3 coding DNA: TGTGCCAGCAGTCCATTGGGACTAGCGGGGGTAACCGGGGAGCTGTTTTTT. The V gene is TRBV12-3 or TRBV12-4, the J gene TRBJ2-2; 14 bases line up with TRBD2. V lost 5 bases, J lost 5 bases, and 7 bases stayed unmatched. The CDR3 runs 17 residues.

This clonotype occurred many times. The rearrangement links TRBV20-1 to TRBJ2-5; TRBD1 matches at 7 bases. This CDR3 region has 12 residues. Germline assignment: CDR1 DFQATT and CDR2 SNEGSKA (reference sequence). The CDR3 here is CRGDRVQETQYF. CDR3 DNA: TGCAGGGGAGACAGGGTCCAAGAGACCCAGTACTTC.

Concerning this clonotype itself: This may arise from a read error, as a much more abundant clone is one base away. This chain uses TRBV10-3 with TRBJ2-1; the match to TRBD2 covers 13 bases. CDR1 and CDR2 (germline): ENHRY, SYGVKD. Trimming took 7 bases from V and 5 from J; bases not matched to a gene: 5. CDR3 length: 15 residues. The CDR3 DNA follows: TGTGCCATCACCCTGACTAGCGGGAGGAACAATGAGCAGTTCTTC. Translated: CAITLTSGRNNEQFF.

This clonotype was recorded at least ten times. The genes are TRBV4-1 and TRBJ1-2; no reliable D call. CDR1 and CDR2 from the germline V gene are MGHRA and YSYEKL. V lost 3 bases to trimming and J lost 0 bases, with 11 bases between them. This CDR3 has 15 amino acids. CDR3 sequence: CASSQPREPNYGYTF. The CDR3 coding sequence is TGCGCCAGCAGCCAGCCAAGGGAACCTAACTATGGCTACACCTTC.

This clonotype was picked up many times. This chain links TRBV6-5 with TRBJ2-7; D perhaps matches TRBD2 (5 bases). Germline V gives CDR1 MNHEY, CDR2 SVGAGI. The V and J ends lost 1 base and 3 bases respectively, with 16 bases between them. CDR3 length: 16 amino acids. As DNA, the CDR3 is TGTGCCAGCAGTTACTGGGCCGCGGGTAAGGACTACGAGCAGTACTTC. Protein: CASSYWAAGKDYEQYF.

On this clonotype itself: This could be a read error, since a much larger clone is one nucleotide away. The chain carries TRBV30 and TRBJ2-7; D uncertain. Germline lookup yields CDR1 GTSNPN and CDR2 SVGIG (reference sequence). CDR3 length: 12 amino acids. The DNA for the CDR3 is TGTGCCTGGAGTGTATTGCTAGGCGAGGAGTACTTC. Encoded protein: CAWSVLLGEEYF.

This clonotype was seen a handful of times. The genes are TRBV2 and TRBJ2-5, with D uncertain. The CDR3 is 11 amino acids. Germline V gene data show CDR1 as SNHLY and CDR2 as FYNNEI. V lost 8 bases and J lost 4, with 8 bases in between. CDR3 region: CASGISETQYF. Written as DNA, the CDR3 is TGTGCCAGCGGAATCTCAGAGACCCAGTACTTC.

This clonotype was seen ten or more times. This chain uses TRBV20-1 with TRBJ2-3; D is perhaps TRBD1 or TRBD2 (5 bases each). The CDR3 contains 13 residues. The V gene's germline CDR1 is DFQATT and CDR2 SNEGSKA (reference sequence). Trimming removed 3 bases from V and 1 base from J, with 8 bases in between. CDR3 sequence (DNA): TGCAGTGCTAGCGGGACCGGCACAGATACGCAGTATTTT. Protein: CSASGTGTDTQYF.

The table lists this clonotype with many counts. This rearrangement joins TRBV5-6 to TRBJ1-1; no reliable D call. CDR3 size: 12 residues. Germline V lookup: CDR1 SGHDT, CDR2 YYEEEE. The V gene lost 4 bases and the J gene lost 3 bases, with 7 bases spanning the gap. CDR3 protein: CASSNYDTEAFF. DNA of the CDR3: TGTGCCAGCAGCAATTATGACACTGAAGCTTTCTTT.